A single sample is the source of the 5 T cell receptor beta chains below, sequenced in a study of beta chain features in type 1 diabetes. Investigators reverse transcribed all isolated RNA, so they sequenced expressed TCRB transcripts. Profiled with immunoSEQ multiplex PCR; TCRdb holds only in-frame clones, not every one. The table includes about 160,000 clones, about 9.4% detected once. Study-level points and caveats: All four CD4+ subsets from Type 1 diabetes patients carried moderately but significantly shorter TCRB CDR3s.

These receptors are not linked to any known antigen. Sequenced sample: central memory CD4+ T cells from blood. These receptors all come from a man aged 25 to 40 with type 1 diabetes.

In its sample, this clone was seen a few times. The chain employs TRBV5-1 and TRBJ2-5, with a weak D call TRBD1 (5 bases). From germline, CDR1 is SGHRS and CDR2 YFSETQ. The CDR3 sequence is 14 residues long. Trimming removed 1 base at V and 2 bases at J, with 9 bases between. The CDR3 nucleotides are TGCGCCAGCAGCTTGAACAGGCCACAAGAGACCCAGTACTTC. Protein: CASSLNRPQETQYF.

The chain carries TRBV7-2 and TRBJ1-4; 8 bases match TRBD1. This CDR3 region has 15 residues. J gave up 5 bases and V 5 bases, and 7 bases lay outside the gene matches. Germline lookup yields CDR1 SGHTA and CDR2 FQGNSA. The DNA of the CDR3 is TGTGCCAGCAGCCATGGGGACAGGAGAAATGAAAAACTGTTTTTT. It specifies CASSHGDRRNEKLFF.

The sample holds a few counts of this clone. V usage is TRBV4-3 and J usage is TRBJ2-3, with D possibly TRBD1 on 6 matching bases. V dropped 1 base and J dropped 7 bases, with 15 bases sitting between them. CDR1 LGHNA and CDR2 YSLEER come from the germline V gene. The CDR3 is 15 residues long. This CDR3 is CASSQVTGIGNTQYF. As DNA, the CDR3 is TGCGCCAGCAGCCAAGTTACAGGGATCGGGAATACGCAGTATTTT.

This chain connects TRBV19 to TRBJ2-1; 13 nucleotides line up with TRBD2. The CDR3 runs 17 residues. V was clipped by 8 bases and J by 4 bases; unmatched bases: 11. Germline-derived CDR1 and CDR2 are LNHDA and SQIVND (reference sequence). The CDR3 spells CASGAGLLAGGYNEQFF. The CDR3 DNA follows: TGTGCCAGTGGAGCGGGCCTACTAGCGGGAGGGTACAATGAGCAGTTCTTC.

This clone occurred a few times. The V gene is TRBV11-2, the J gene TRBJ2-1; maybe TRBD2 (6 bases). The CDR3 length is 13 residues. Germline assignment: CDR1 SGHAT and CDR2 FQNNGV. Trimming removed 8 bases at V and 6 bases at J, with 14 bases between. The chain's CDR3 is CASGTGALNEQFF. Here the CDR3 DNA reads TGTGCCAGCGGAACGGGAGCCCTCAATGAGCAGTTCTTC.